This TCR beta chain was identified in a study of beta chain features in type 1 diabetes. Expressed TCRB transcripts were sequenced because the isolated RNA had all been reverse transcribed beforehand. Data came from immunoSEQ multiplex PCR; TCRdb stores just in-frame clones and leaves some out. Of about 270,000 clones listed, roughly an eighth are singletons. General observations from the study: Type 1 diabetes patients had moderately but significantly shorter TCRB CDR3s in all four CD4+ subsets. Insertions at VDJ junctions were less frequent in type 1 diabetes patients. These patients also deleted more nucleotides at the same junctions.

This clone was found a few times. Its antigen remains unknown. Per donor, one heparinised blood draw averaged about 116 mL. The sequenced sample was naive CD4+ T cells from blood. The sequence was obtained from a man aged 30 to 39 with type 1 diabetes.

The CDR3 DNA sequence: TGTGCCAGCACTCTGAAGAGACTAGCGCCTGATTTGGGGTTCTTC. It specifies CASTLKRLAPDLGFF. J is TRBJ2-1 and V is TRBV2; 8 nucleotides align to TRBD2. The CDR3 loop spans 15 amino acids. V lost 7 bases to trimming and J lost 15 bases; unmatched junction nucleotides: 20. Germline CDR1 reads SNHLY; CDR2 reads FYNNEI.